The 25 T cell receptor beta chains listed next were all sequenced from one sample in a study of blood T cell repertoires in COVID-19. Libraries were prepared by immunoSEQ multiplex PCR; TCRdb keeps only in-frame clonotypes and omits some of them. The sample has roughly 450,000 clones, about 92% seen once; the top ten hold 0.6%. The sequencing sample was made of PBMCs or T cells enriched from blood (not recorded which). The source is a young man who had recovered from COVID-19.

Points on this clone: The identical CDR3 is also encoded by other nucleotide sequences in the sample. The rearrangement uses TRBV28 and TRBJ1-6, with 10 positions matching TRBD1. The junction had 4 bases not matched to a gene; V was cut back by 6 bases and J by 8 bases. Germline-derived CDR1 and CDR2 are MDHEN and SYDVKM. The CDR3 contains 14 residues. CDR3 nucleotides: TGTGCCAGCAGCCCGGACAGGGGGGATTCACCCCTCCACTTT. It codes for CASSPDRGDSPLHF. Full variable domain (remainder filled in from reference TRBV28 and TRBJ1-6): DVKVTQSSRYLVKRTGEKVFLECVQDMDHENMFWYRQDPGLGLRLIYFSYDVKMKEKGDIPEGYSVSREKKERFSLILESASTNQTSMYLCASSPDRGDSPLHFGNGTRLTVT.

This clone was detected only once. This CDR3 reads CSASRRDSYNEQFF. CDR3 DNA sequence: TGCAGTGCTAGTAGGCGGGATTCCTACAATGAGCAGTTCTTC. This chain joins TRBV20-1 and TRBJ2-1, with a possible D match to TRBD2 (6 bases). Trimming pared 3 bases from V and 1 base from J, leaving 10 bases between. The CDR3 has 14 amino acids. Germline V gives CDR1 DFQATT, CDR2 SNEGSKA (reference sequence).

The gene calls are TRBV18 and TRBJ1-1; tentative D call: TRBD1 (6 bases). Germline V gives CDR1 KGHSH, CDR2 LQKENI. V lost 0 bases and J lost 7, with 12 bases in between. This CDR3 has 14 residues. In nucleotides, the CDR3 is TGTGCCAGCTCACCACCAGGGGGGGCTGGTGAAGCTTTCTTT. Amino acid sequence: CASSPPGGAGEAFF.

This rearrangement joins TRBV12-5 to TRBJ1-1, with D unresolved. The CDR3 sequence is 13 residues long. Trimming cost V 4 bases and J 5 bases, with 11 bases left between them. CDR1 is LGHNT and CDR2 is FRNRAP in the germline V gene. The CDR3 coding sequence is TGTGCTAGTGGTTCCCCCCGAGGGACTGAAGCTTTCTTT. This codes for CASGSPRGTEAFF.

The CDR3 nucleotides are TGTGCCAGCAGCTCCGACTCAGGGGGCGGTTCGTACGAGCAGTACTTC. Translated: CASSSDSGGGSYEQYF. The chain is built from TRBV11-3 and TRBJ2-7; 8 positions agree with TRBD1. Trimming cost V 4 bases and J 4 bases; bases outside gene matches: 12. CDR3 length: 16 amino acids. Germline V gene lookup returns CDR1 SGHNT and CDR2 YENEEA.

The chain links TRBV15 to TRBJ1-2; TRBD1 aligns across 8 bases. After removal of 2 bases from V and 5 bases from J, the junction contained 7 bases not matched to a gene. Per germline, CDR1 LNHNV and CDR2 YYDKDF (reference sequence). The CDR3 is 15 residues long. The CDR3 DNA reads as TGTGCCACCAGCAGAAGTAACAGGGGGTCTTATGGCTACACCTTC. This encodes CATSRSNRGSYGYTF.

CDR3 DNA sequence: TGTGCCAGCAGCTTAGTCCCCTCGAGGCAGGGCACAACTGAAGCTTTCTTT. Protein product: CASSLVPSRQGTTEAFF. The J gene is TRBJ1-1, the V gene TRBV7-9; D perhaps matches TRBD1 (5 bases). The length of the CDR3 is 17 residues. The ends were cut back, 1 base at V and 5 bases at J, with 20 bases in the middle. CDR1 is SEHNR and CDR2 is FQNEAQ in the germline V gene (reference sequence).

The rearrangement links TRBV5-1 to TRBJ2-5; D gene ambiguous. Trimming cost V 1 base and J 2 bases, with 6 bases left between them. This CDR3 spans 13 amino acids. Germline CDR1 is SGHRS and CDR2 is YFSETQ. CDR3 region: CASSLKHQETQYF. CDR3 nucleotide sequence: TGCGCCAGCAGCTTGAAACATCAAGAGACCCAGTACTTC.

This chain uses TRBV11-3 with TRBJ1-1; TRBD1 matches 8 bases. Trimming removed 5 bases from V and 6 bases from J; junction bases left unmatched: 8. The CDR3 contains 14 residues. Germline V gene sequence: CDR1 SGHNT, CDR2 YENEEA. Here the CDR3 reads CASSARQGMAEAFF. CDR3 bases: TGTGCCAGCAGCGCCAGACAGGGGATGGCTGAAGCTTTCTTT.

This sequence joins TRBV27 and TRBJ2-7; TRBD1 is a possible D gene (6 bases). The CDR3 length is 14 residues. V lost 1 base to trimming and J lost 3 bases, with 10 bases between them. CDR1 MNHEY and CDR2 SMNVEV come from the germline V gene (reference sequence). CDR3 region: CASSLLDRFYEQYF. The CDR3 DNA is TGTGCCAGCAGTTTATTGGACAGATTCTACGAGCAGTACTTC.

V gene TRBV11-3 combines with J gene TRBJ1-2; 7 nucleotides agree with TRBD1. Germline values: CDR1 SGHNT, CDR2 YENEEA. V lost 5 bases and J lost 4; bases outside the gene matches: 4. This CDR3 is 13 amino acids long. The CDR3 region has the DNA TGTGCCAGCAGCACAGGGGTGGGCTATGGCTACACCTTC. As protein: CASSTGVGYGYTF. Complete variable domain (other parts from reference TRBV11-3 and TRBJ1-2): EAGVVQSPRYKIIEKKQPVAFWCNPISGHNTLYWYLQNLGQGPELLIRYENEEAVDDSQLPKDRFSAERLKGVDSTLKIQPAELGDSAVYLCASSTGVGYGYTFGSGTRLTVV.

The J gene is TRBJ2-3, the V gene TRBV7-8; TRBD2 agrees at 11 bases. The CDR3 spans 15 residues. Germline values: CDR1 SGHVS, CDR2 FQNEAQ. Trimming at V came to 3 bases and at J to 5 bases, leaving 4 bases not matched to a gene. In DNA form, the CDR3 reads TGTGCCAGCAGCTTTACTAGCGGGGGTGGAGATACGCAGTATTTT. Protein product: CASSFTSGGGDTQYF.

The J gene is TRBJ1-2, the V gene TRBV5-5; D not certain. Trimming removed 0 bases at V and 8 bases at J, with 5 bases between. The CDR3 extends over 11 amino acids. Germline lookup yields CDR1 SGHKS and CDR2 YYEKEE (reference sequence). CDR3 in amino acids: CASSLDSGYTF. In nucleotides, the CDR3 is TGTGCCAGCAGCTTGGATAGCGGCTACACCTTC.

The CDR3 spells CATSLRSYGYTF. The CDR3 nucleotides are TGTGCCACCAGCCTCCGTAGTTATGGCTACACCTTC. The chain combines TRBV15 with TRBJ1-2; unclear D gene. Germline CDR1 is LNHNV and CDR2 is YYDKDF (reference sequence). The CDR3 totals 12 residues. Trimming pared 5 bases from V and 5 bases from J, leaving 9 bases between.

The rearrangement joins TRBV7-9 to TRBJ1-1; D not certain. Per germline, CDR1 SEHNR and CDR2 FQNEAQ (reference sequence). The CDR3 loop spans 13 amino acids. The germline V and J ends were trimmed by 4 bases and 5 bases, with 11 bases remaining between them. The CDR3 region is CASSSSVWTEAFF. The DNA of the CDR3 is TGTGCCAGCAGCTCGAGTGTCTGGACTGAAGCTTTCTTT.

A note on this clone: In the same sample, other DNA sequences code for this CDR3. The CDR3 loop reads CASSLQGSYEQYF. CDR3 sequence (DNA): TGTGCCAGCAGTTTACAGGGGTCCTACGAGCAGTACTTC. The rearrangement uses TRBV27 and TRBJ2-7; TRBD1 is a possible D gene (6 bases). V was clipped by 2 bases and J by 1 base, with 6 bases between them. Germline V gene lookup returns CDR1 MNHEY and CDR2 SMNVEV (reference sequence). There are 13 residues in the CDR3.

V is TRBV11-3 and J is TRBJ1-1; D possibly corresponds to TRBD1 (5 bases). Germline CDR1 and CDR2: SGHNT and YENEEA. V shed 5 bases and J shed 3 bases, with 13 bases lying between them. This CDR3 is 14 amino acids long. This CDR3 reads CASSPHQGDTEAFF. DNA of the CDR3: TGTGCCAGCAGCCCACACCAAGGGGACACTGAAGCTTTCTTT.

The J gene is TRBJ1-1, the V gene TRBV7-3; weak D call: TRBD1 (6 bases). The CDR3 length is 16 residues. Trimming cost V 4 bases and J 0 bases, with 15 bases left between them. The germline V gene has CDR1 SGHTA and CDR2 FQGTGA. The CDR3 reads CASSSGGTPMNTEAFF. The CDR3 DNA sequence: TGTGCCAGCAGCTCGGGTGGGACACCGATGAACACTGAAGCTTTCTTT.

The CDR3 DNA follows: TGTGCCAGCAGCTTAGGGCCGGGAGCGGAAGAGACCCAGTACTTC. Translation gives CASSLGPGAEETQYF. This rearrangement joins TRBV7-2 to TRBJ2-5; TRBD2 might be the D (6 bases). CDR3 length: 15 residues. Per the germline V gene, CDR1 is SGHTA and CDR2 is FQGNSA. V shed 1 base and J shed 3 bases, with 12 bases lying between them.

The sample holds a few counts of this clone. The V and J genes are TRBV19 and TRBJ2-1, with 10 nucleotides matching TRBD2. Germline lookup yields CDR1 LNHDA and CDR2 SQIVND (reference sequence). The CDR3 has 14 residues. J gave up 5 bases and V 5 bases, and 3 bases lay outside the gene matches. CDR3 DNA: TGTGCCAGTAGTTTAGCGGGAGGCAACAATGAGCAGTTCTTC. Translation gives CASSLAGGNNEQFF.

The genes are TRBV27 and TRBJ2-1; D is possibly TRBD2 (5 bases). Deletions cut 5 bases from V and 8 bases from J, with 16 bases between. CDR1 is MNHEY, CDR2 SMNVEV, per germline (reference sequence). The CDR3 loop spans 14 amino acids. CDR3 in amino acids: CASSPRGLGYEQFF. The CDR3, as DNA: TGTGCCAGCAGTCCGCGCGGACTGGGTTATGAGCAGTTCTTC.

The V gene is TRBV7-2, the J gene TRBJ1-1; D is unclear. Germline V CDR1 and CDR2: SGHTA, FQGNSA. The CDR3 consists of 13 residues. Trimming took off 6 bases at V and 5 bases at J, with 13 bases between the two ends. The CDR3 loop is CASRHTGGTEAFF. The CDR3 DNA sequence: TGTGCCAGCAGACACACCGGAGGGACTGAAGCTTTCTTT.

This clone was found once. The chain joins TRBV10-1 to TRBJ1-1, with TRBD1 as a possible D gene (5 bases). CDR1 is WNHNN, CDR2 SYGVQD, per germline (reference sequence). V was trimmed by 6 bases and J by 1 base, leaving 9 bases between them. The CDR3 is 13 amino acids. The CDR3 is CASRETGNTEAFF. DNA for the CDR3: TGCGCCAGCAGAGAAACAGGGAACACTGAAGCTTTCTTT.

This clone was seen just once. This chain connects TRBV30 to TRBJ2-1; 7 bases are shared with TRBD1. The CDR3 runs to 12 residues. Germline CDR1 reads GTSNPN; CDR2 reads SVGIG (reference sequence). Germline trimming cut 1 base from V and 10 bases from J; bases unmatched to any gene: 4. CDR3 sequence (DNA): TGTGCCTGGAGTGAAGACAGGGCGGAGCAGTTCTTC. Translated: CAWSEDRAEQFF.

To note about this clone: Sequence at one end of the junction differs from germline and may be a read error. This chain links TRBV2 with TRBJ2-7, with 11 bases fitting TRBD2. The germline CDR1 and CDR2 sequences are SNHLY and FYNNEI. The CDR3 extends over 14 amino acids. The CDR3 DNA follows: TGTACCAGCAGACTCCTAGCGGGAGGCGGCGAGCAGTACTTC. Protein sequence: CTSRLLAGGGEQYF.